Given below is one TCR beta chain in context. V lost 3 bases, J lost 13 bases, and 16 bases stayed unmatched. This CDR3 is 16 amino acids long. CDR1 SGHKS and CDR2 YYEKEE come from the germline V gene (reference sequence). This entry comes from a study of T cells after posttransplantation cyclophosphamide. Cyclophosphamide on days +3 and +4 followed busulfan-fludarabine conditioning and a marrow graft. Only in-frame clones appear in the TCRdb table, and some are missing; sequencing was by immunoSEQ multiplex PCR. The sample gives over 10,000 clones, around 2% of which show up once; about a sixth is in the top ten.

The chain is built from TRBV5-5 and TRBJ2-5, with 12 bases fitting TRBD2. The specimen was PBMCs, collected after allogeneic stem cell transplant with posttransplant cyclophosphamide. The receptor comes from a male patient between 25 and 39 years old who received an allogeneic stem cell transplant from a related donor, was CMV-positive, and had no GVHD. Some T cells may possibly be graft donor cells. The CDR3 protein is CASSYEATSGRPKRYF. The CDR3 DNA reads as TGTGCCAGCAGCTATGAAGCTACTAGCGGGAGGCCCAAACGGTACTTC.